This T cell receptor (beta chain) was sequenced for a study of T cells of healthy individuals. The V end was cut by 9 bases, the J end by 5 bases, with 19 bases between. The CDR3 sequence is 15 residues long. Germline CDR1 reads SNHLY; CDR2 reads FYNNEI. This clonotype was observed a few times. TCRdb re-analysed the 5' RACE reads in MiXCR, keeping a single row per CDR3 protein. This sample has 50,000 to 55,000 distinct CDR3 sequences, with roughly 15% found just once. The J gene is TRBJ2-2, the V gene TRBV2; perhaps D is TRBD1 or TRBD2 (6 bases each). This receptor was taken from a human donor in good health. The CDR3 DNA reads as TGTGCCAGTCTCTTGTTGGGGGGCTCTACCGGGGAGCTGTTTTTT. It specifies CASLLLGGSTGELFF.